The 21 T cell receptor beta chains below all came from one sample that was sequenced in a study of blood T cell repertoires in COVID-19. Produced via immunoSEQ multiplex PCR; TCRdb's table is partial and in-frame only. The sample lists 150,000 to 200,000 clones, around 90% occurring once. Sequencing input: peripheral blood. These receptors were obtained from a man aged 50-60 years with acute or convalescent COVID-19.

This chain joins TRBV15 and TRBJ2-1, with 7 nucleotides matching TRBD2. This CDR3 spans 14 amino acids. The V and J ends lost 4 bases and 2 bases, in that order; junction bases with no gene match: 2. Per germline, CDR1 LNHNV and CDR2 YYDKDF (reference sequence). This CDR3 is CATSTGTTYNEQFF. Here the CDR3 DNA reads TGTGCCACCAGCACCGGGACTACCTACAATGAGCAGTTCTTC.

The chain links TRBV29-1 to TRBJ1-2, with TRBD1 matching 8 bases. Germline loops: CDR1 SQVTM, CDR2 ANQGSEA. This CDR3 spans 14 amino acids. Trimming at V came to 0 bases and at J to 5 bases, leaving 5 bases not matched to a gene. Here the CDR3 DNA reads TGCAGCGTTGAAGATCCGGACAGGGTTTATGGCTACACCTTC. Translation: CSVEDPDRVYGYTF.

This chain connects TRBV27 to TRBJ2-2; 12 bases align to TRBD2. The length of the CDR3 is 16 residues. Germline V gene data show CDR1 as MNHEY and CDR2 as SMNVEV (reference sequence). J was trimmed by 6 bases and V by 6 bases; bases with no gene match: 8. The CDR3 DNA reads as TGTGCCAGCAGGATGCTAGCGGGGGGGCCACCCGGGGAGCTGTTTTTT. Translating it yields CASRMLAGGPPGELFF.

The gene calls are TRBV11-1 and TRBJ1-2; TRBD1 matches 9 bases. The V gene's germline CDR1 is SGHAT and CDR2 FQDESV (reference sequence). Losses at the gene ends were 3 bases for V and 2 bases for J; bases not matched to a gene: 4. The CDR3 contains 15 residues. CDR3 sequence (DNA): TGTGCCAGCAGCTTGGGGACAGGGTACAACTATGGCTACACCTTC. Its protein product is CASSLGTGYNYGYTF.

The chain joins TRBV11-3 to TRBJ2-5; D call uncertain. The ends were cut back, 1 base at V and 2 bases at J, with 5 bases in the middle. The CDR3 covers 13 residues. CDR1 and CDR2 from the germline V gene are SGHNT and YENEEA. CDR3 DNA sequence: TGTGCCAGCAGCTTAGTACATCAAGAGACCCAGTACTTC. It yields the protein CASSLVHQETQYF.

V and J are TRBV28 and TRBJ2-3, with D unclear. CDR1 and CDR2 from the germline V gene are MDHEN and SYDVKM. Deletions cut 6 bases from V and 7 bases from J, with 17 bases between. This CDR3 comprises 14 residues. CDR3 in DNA: TGTGCCAGCAGCTCCCCTTCGATTACTAATACGCAGTATTTT. Its protein is CASSSPSITNTQYF.

The rearrangement joins TRBV9 to TRBJ2-1; D is possibly TRBD2 (6 bases). Germline CDR1 reads SGDLS; CDR2 reads YYNGEE. The CDR3 extends over 15 amino acids. V lost 0 bases and J lost 2, with 9 bases in between. The CDR3: CASSVVSGAYNEQFF. The CDR3, as DNA: TGTGCCAGCAGCGTAGTTAGCGGAGCCTACAATGAGCAGTTCTTC.

This clone was detected a few times. The chain uses TRBV18 and TRBJ2-5; perhaps TRBD2 as D (5 bases). Trimming pared 1 base from V and 4 bases from J, leaving 7 bases between. Germline V gene lookup returns CDR1 KGHSH and CDR2 LQKENI. This CDR3 region has 13 residues. The CDR3 loop reads CASSPLEGETQYF. Written as DNA, the CDR3 is TGTGCCAGCTCACCACTTGAGGGAGAGACCCAGTACTTC.

This chain's CDR3 is CAISPSGGTSGSSSYNEQFF. The CDR3 DNA reads as TGTGCCATCAGTCCGTCAGGGGGGACTAGCGGTTCGAGCTCCTACAATGAGCAGTTCTTC. This chain joins TRBV10-3 and TRBJ2-1; 11 bases line up with TRBD2. Germline V gene lookup returns CDR1 ENHRY and CDR2 SYGVKD. The CDR3 runs 20 residues. Germline trimming cut 5 bases from V and 0 bases from J; bases unmatched to any gene: 15.

CDR3 sequence: CATSDLGSKSETQYF. As DNA, the CDR3 is TGTGCCACCAGTGATTTGGGCTCAAAATCGGAGACCCAGTACTTC. The chain links TRBV24-1 to TRBJ2-5; D gene ambiguous. Trimming removed 0 bases at V and 5 bases at J, with 12 bases between. This CDR3 contains 15 residues. The germline CDR1 and CDR2 sequences are KGHDR and SFDVKD.

The chain is built from TRBV5-1 and TRBJ2-5, with D hard to call. Trimming removed 4 bases from V and 5 bases from J, with 12 bases in between. Germline V gene lookup returns CDR1 SGHRS and CDR2 YFSETQ. The CDR3 totals 13 residues. The CDR3 spells CASSMGLRETQYF. CDR3 nucleotide sequence: TGCGCCAGCAGCATGGGCCTGAGGGAGACCCAGTACTTC.

Concerning this clone itself: Other DNA sequences in this specimen translate into the identical CDR3. V and J are TRBV7-9 and TRBJ2-5, with D uncertain. The CDR3 loop spans 11 amino acids. The germline V and J ends were trimmed by 4 bases and 2 bases, with 2 bases remaining between them. The germline V gene encodes CDR1 SEHNR and CDR2 FQNEAQ (reference sequence). CDR3 region: CASSSQETQYF. In DNA form, the CDR3 reads TGTGCCAGCAGCTCACAAGAGACCCAGTACTTC.

V and J are TRBV27 and TRBJ2-1, with D possibly matching TRBD1 (5 bases). Trimming cost V 1 base and J 2 bases, with 12 bases left between them. The CDR3 has 16 amino acids. Germline loops: CDR1 MNHEY, CDR2 SMNVEV (reference sequence). In nucleotides, the CDR3 is TGTGCCAGCAGTTTATGGTCAGGGAACACCTACAATGAGCAGTTCTTC. It yields the protein CASSLWSGNTYNEQFF.

This chain links TRBV15 with TRBJ2-1; 7 bases are shared with TRBD1. In germline, CDR1 is LNHNV, CDR2 YYDKDF (reference sequence). The CDR3 extends over 16 amino acids. The V segment lost 0 bases and the J segment 5 bases; nucleotides outside the gene matches: 7. As DNA, the CDR3 is TGTGCCACCAGCAGAGAGGACAGGATCGCCGACAATGAGCAGTTCTTC. As protein: CATSREDRIADNEQFF.

The CDR3 protein is CASSARDRAGDTQYF. As DNA, the CDR3 is TGTGCCAGTTCCGCCCGGGACAGGGCTGGGGATACGCAGTATTTT. The chain links TRBV19 to TRBJ2-3; 9 nucleotides align to TRBD1. Looked up from germline, CDR1 is LNHDA and CDR2 is SQIVND (reference sequence). The CDR3 extends over 15 amino acids. Trimming took 8 bases from V and 6 from J; bases not matched to a gene: 12. The complete variable domain, with remaining parts taken from reference TRBV19 and TRBJ2-3, reads DGGITQSPKYLFRKEGQNVTLSCEQNLNHDAMYWYRQDPGQGLRLIYYSQIVNDFQKGDIAEGYSVSREKKESFPLTVTSAQKNPTAFYLCASSARDRAGDTQYFGPGTRLTVL.

V usage is TRBV6-5 and J usage is TRBJ2-5; 8 nucleotides align to TRBD2. The J segment lost 2 bases and the V segment lost 6 bases, leaving 5 bases of the junction unmatched. Germline V gene data show CDR1 as MNHEY and CDR2 as SVGAGI. The length of the CDR3 is 14 residues. CDR3 nucleotides: TGTGCCAGCAGGAGCGGGGGCTCACAAGAGACCCAGTACTTC. It specifies CASRSGGSQETQYF.

The chain uses TRBV19 and TRBJ2-5; D is ambiguous. CDR3 length: 13 residues. Trimming took 5 bases from V and 0 from J, leaving 7 bases between them. In germline, CDR1 is LNHDA, CDR2 SQIVND (reference sequence). The CDR3 DNA sequence: TGTGCCAGTAGTCTGGGCAACCAAGAGACCCAGTACTTC. Translating it yields CASSLGNQETQYF.

In this sample, this clone turned up once. This chain uses TRBV7-2 with TRBJ2-6; D is unresolved. CDR1 SGHTA and CDR2 FQGNSA come from the germline V gene. The CDR3 is made up of 17 amino acids. Trimming took 2 bases from V and 3 from J, leaving 14 bases between them. The CDR3: CASSLQVGDVGANVLTF. The CDR3 DNA is TGTGCCAGCAGCTTACAGGTTGGTGATGTTGGGGCCAACGTCCTGACTTTC.

The sample holds a few counts of this clone. The CDR3 region is CASSLGGLGSSGANVLTF. CDR3 DNA sequence: TGTGCCAGCAGTTTAGGAGGGTTGGGAAGCTCTGGGGCCAACGTCCTGACTTTC. The rearrangement uses TRBV28 and TRBJ2-6, with D possibly TRBD2 on 6 matching bases. The CDR3 runs 18 residues. Germline V lookup: CDR1 MDHEN, CDR2 SYDVKM. Trimming shortened V by 2 bases and J by 0 bases, and 14 bases separated the two germline ends. The full variable domain, with the rest looked up from reference TRBV28 and TRBJ2-6, is DVKVTQSSRYLVKRTGEKVFLECVQDMDHENMFWYRQDPGLGLRLIYFSYDVKMKEKGDIPEGYSVSREKKERFSLILESASTNQTSMYLCASSLGGLGSSGANVLTFGAGSRLTVL.

In its sample, this clone was seen once. The chain has TRBV7-6 and TRBJ2-7, with D possibly TRBD2 on 6 matching bases. The CDR3 has 14 amino acids. V gave up 5 bases and J gave up 0 bases, with 11 bases separating them. The germline CDR1 and CDR2 sequences are SGHVS and FNYEAQ. CDR3 amino acids: CASSRGTGSYEQYF. The CDR3 DNA follows: TGTGCCAGCAGCCGCGGGACTGGCTCCTACGAGCAGTACTTC.

This clone occurred a few times. J is TRBJ2-3 and V is TRBV7-8, with 7 bases lining up with TRBD2. V dropped 5 bases and J dropped 0; count of bases not matched to a gene: 8. CDR1 is SGHVS, CDR2 FQNEAQ, per germline. The CDR3 runs 16 residues. Here the CDR3 reads CASSADRGESTDTQYF. The CDR3 DNA reads TGTGCCAGCAGCGCCGATCGGGGGGAAAGCACAGATACGCAGTATTTT.